The clone carrying this T cell receptor (beta chain) has only one observation. Its matching antigen is unknown. V was clipped by 6 bases and J by 4 bases, with 16 bases between them. CDR1 is MNHEY, CDR2 SVGEGT, per germline. The CDR3 totals 14 residues. The entry originates in a study of CD8 T cells in ankylosing spondylitis. By quantitative 5'-RACE with molecular barcodes, the TCR beta libraries were made. TCRdb redid the calling of the 5' RACE reads with MiXCR, one entry per CDR3 protein. The sample includes under 550,000 distinct CDR3 sequences, roughly 26% of them seen just once. Whole-study results and caveats: About 8 highly homologous variants made up a TCR beta motif that seemed to typify ankylosing spondylitis blood.

The chain carries TRBV6-2 or TRBV6-3 and TRBJ2-7; perhaps TRBD1 as D (6 bases). Sequencing input: blood, either unsorted or a sorted T cell fraction (not recorded which). This TCR came from a male donor with ankylosing spondylitis. CDR3 bases: TGTGCCAGCAGCTCCGGGACAACACCGTACGAGCAGTACGTC. This encodes CASSSGTTPYEQYV.